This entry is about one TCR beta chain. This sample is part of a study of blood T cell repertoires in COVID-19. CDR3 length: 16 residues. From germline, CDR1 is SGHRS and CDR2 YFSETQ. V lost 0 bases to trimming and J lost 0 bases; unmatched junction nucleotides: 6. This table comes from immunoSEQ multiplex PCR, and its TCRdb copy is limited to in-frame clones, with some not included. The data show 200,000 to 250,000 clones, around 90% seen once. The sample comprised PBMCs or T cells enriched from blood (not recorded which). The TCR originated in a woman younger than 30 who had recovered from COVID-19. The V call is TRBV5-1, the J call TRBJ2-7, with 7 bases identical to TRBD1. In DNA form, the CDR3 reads TGCGCCAGCAGCTTGGCAACGGGACAGAGCTCCTACGAGCAGTACTTC. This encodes CASSLATGQSSYEQYF.